This TCR beta chain was identified during a study of stem cell transplantation in POMP-related autoinflammatory disease. Looking at the study overall: Before transplant, CD4+ T cells skewed naive and CD8+ proportions were low.

Study results and limitations: In patients with PRAID, every analyzed T-cell subset tended to show lower diversity and higher clonality. Patients with PRAID showed a restricted number of unique TRB V-J gene pairings.

TCRdb's copy holds only in-frame clones and misses some; the assay was immunoSEQ multiplex PCR. The sample includes more than 20,000 clones, around four fifths of them seen just once. On this clone itself: Its antigen is undetermined.

This CDR3 region has 15 residues. V dropped 4 bases and J dropped 12; count of bases not matched to a gene: 13. Germline CDR1 and CDR2: MNHEY and SVGAGI. PRAID featured immunodeficiency plus autoinflammation. This specimen was CD4+ T cells from PBMCs, taken before stem cell transplantation. The V gene is TRBV6-5, the J gene TRBJ1-4, with TRBD1 identical over 8 bases. The sequence derives from a human donor with POMP-related autoinflammation and immune dysregulation (PRAID). The chain's CDR3 is CASSSLRQGREELFF. The CDR3 DNA is TGTGCCAGCAGTTCCCTCCGACAGGGGCGAGAGGAACTGTTTTTT.